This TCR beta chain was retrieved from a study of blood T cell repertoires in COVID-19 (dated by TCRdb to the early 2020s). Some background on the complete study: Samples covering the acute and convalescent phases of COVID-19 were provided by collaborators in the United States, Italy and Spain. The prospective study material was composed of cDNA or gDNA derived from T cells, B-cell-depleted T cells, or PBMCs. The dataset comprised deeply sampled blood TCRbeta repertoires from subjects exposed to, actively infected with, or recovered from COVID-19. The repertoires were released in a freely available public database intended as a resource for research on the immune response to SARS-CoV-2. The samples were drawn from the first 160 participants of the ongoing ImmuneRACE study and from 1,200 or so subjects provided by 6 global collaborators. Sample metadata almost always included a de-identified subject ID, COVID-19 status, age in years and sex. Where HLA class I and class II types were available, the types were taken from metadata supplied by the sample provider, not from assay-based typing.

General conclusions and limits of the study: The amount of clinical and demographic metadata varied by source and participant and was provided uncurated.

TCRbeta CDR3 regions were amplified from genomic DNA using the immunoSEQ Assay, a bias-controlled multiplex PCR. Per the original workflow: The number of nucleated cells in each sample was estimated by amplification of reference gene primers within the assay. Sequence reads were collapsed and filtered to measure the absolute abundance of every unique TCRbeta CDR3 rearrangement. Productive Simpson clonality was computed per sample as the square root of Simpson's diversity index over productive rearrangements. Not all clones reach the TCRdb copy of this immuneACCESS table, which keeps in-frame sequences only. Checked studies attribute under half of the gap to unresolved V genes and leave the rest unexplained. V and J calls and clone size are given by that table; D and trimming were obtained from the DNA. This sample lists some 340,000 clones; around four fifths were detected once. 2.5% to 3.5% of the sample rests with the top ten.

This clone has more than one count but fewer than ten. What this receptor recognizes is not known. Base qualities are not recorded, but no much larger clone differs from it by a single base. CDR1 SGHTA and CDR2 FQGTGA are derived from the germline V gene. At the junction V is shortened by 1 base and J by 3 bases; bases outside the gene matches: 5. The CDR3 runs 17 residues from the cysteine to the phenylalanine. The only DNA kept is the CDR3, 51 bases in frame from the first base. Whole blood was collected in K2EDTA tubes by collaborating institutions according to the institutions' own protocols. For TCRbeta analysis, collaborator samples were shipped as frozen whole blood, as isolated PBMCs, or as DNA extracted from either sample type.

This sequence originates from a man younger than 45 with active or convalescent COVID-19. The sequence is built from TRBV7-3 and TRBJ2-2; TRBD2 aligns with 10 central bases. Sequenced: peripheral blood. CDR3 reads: CASSLRSGTSDTGELFF. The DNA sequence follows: TGTGCCAGCAGCTTAAGATCCGGGACTAGCGACACCGGGGAGCTGTTTTTT.